This T cell receptor beta chain is from a study of patients and donors after allogeneic stem cell transplantation. TCRdb itself ran the RT-PCR reads through MiXCR, one entry per CDR3 protein. The table lists more than 850,000 distinct CDR3 sequences, approximately 18% of them singletons, with 5.5% to 6.5% in the top ten. This clonotype was counted many times. This CDR3 comprises 14 residues. Germline V gene lookup returns CDR1 SQVTM and CDR2 ANQGSEA. The V and J ends lost 4 bases and 3 bases respectively, with 13 bases between them. This clonotype originated in a human donor who was either an allogeneic HSCT recipient or a stem cell or donor lymphocyte infusion donor (not recorded which). It is not recorded whose cells these are; they may come from a transplant donor. V is TRBV29-1 and J is TRBJ2-1; the D gene is possibly TRBD2 (6 bases). Sequencing used blood, either unsorted or a sorted T cell fraction (not recorded which). The CDR3 here is CSVGVGSGYNEQFF. DNA for the CDR3: TGCAGCGTTGGGGTCGGGAGCGGCTACAATGAGCAGTTCTTC.